This is a list of T cell receptor beta chains from one sample in a study of regulatory and conventional T cells in breast cancer. Each CDR3 protein gets one entry after TCRdb re-called the PCR reads with MiXCR. This table has some 16,000 distinct CDR3 sequences, around a third appearing once. The source material was conventional T cells from blood. The receptors shown here come from a female donor in good health. Both conserved end residues are part of each CDR3. A D gene is named only where the DNA matches it firmly. Only part of the rows carry a size: once, few, many, or a class if the clone is expanded.

j_call | d_call | v_call | clone_size | cdr3_nt | cdr3_aa
TRBJ1-5 | NA | TRBV20-1 | few | TGCAGTGCTACAGGGTTTTTCAATCAGCCCCAGCATTTT | CSATGFFNQPQHF
TRBJ2-7 | TRBD1 | TRBV12-3/TRBV12-4 | NA | TGTGCCAGCAGAGCTGACAGGGGAGTCTCCTACGAGCAGTACTTC | CASRADRGVSYEQYF
TRBJ2-7 | NA | TRBV3-1 | few | TGTGCCAGCAGCCAAGTAATCTACGAGCAGTACTTC | CASSQVIYEQYF
TRBJ1-1 | NA | TRBV5-1 | NA | TGCGCCAGCAGCTTGGATGGACAGCCAATCGTTTCGGAAGCTTTCTTT | CASSLDGQPIVSEAFF
TRBJ1-3 | NA | TRBV5-1 | medium-sized | TGCGCCAGCAGCTTGGAAGTTACAGGAACCACTGGAAACACCATATATTTT | CASSLEVTGTTGNTIYF
TRBJ2-3 | TRBD1 | TRBV5-1 | NA | TGCGCCAGCACTCTGGGACAGGGAGGAAGGAATACGCAGTATTTT | CASTLGQGGRNTQYF
TRBJ2-1 | NA | TRBV18 | few | TGTGCCAGCGGGGGGTCCTACAATGAGCAGTTCTTC | CASGGSYNEQFF
TRBJ1-2 | NA | TRBV12-3/TRBV12-4 | few | TGTGCCAGCAGTGCCGGGGCCAGCAACTATGGCTACACCTTC | CASSAGASNYGYTF
TRBJ2-3 | TRBD2 | TRBV5-1 | many | TGCGCCAGCAGCTTGGCCGGAGGGAGGGTAGATACGCAGTATTTT | CASSLAGGRVDTQYF
TRBJ2-1 | NA | TRBV7-9 | NA | TGTGCCAGCAGCTTAGTTAAGGGTCGCACATATGAGCAGTTCTTC | CASSLVKGRTYEQFF
TRBJ1-1 | TRBD1 | TRBV12-3/TRBV12-4 | few | TGTGCCAGCAGGGAGGGACAGTCTGAAGCTTTCTTT | CASREGQSEAFF
TRBJ2-3 | TRBD2 | TRBV12-3/TRBV12-4 | medium-sized | TGTGCCAGCAGTCGCATAGGGGGACTAGCGGGCAGCACAGATACGCAGTATTTT | CASSRIGGLAGSTDTQYF
TRBJ1-2 | NA | TRBV6-6 | medium-sized | TGTGCCAGCAGTTACTCGGTTAACTATGGCTACACCTTC | CASSYSVNYGYTF
TRBJ2-1 | TRBD2 | TRBV6-6 | medium-sized | TGTGCCAGCCGATTCCGGACTAGCGGATACAATGAGCAGTTCTTC | CASRFRTSGYNEQFF
TRBJ2-7 | TRBD1 | TRBV18 | medium-sized | TGTGCCAGCTCACCAGACAGGGGAAGACCCTACGAGCAGTACTTC | CASSPDRGRPYEQYF
TRBJ1-1 | TRBD1 | TRBV29-1 | many | TGCAGCGTCGGGGGACAGGGAGCTTTCTTT | CSVGGQGAFF
TRBJ2-4 | NA | TRBV20-1 | medium-sized | TGCAGTGCAGCAGGACCCGTCGGAGGCTTAGCCAAAAACATTCAGTACTTC | CSAAGPVGGLAKNIQYF
TRBJ2-3 | NA | TRBV7-3 | medium-sized | TGTGCCAGCAGCTTAGGGGTTCGGGATACGCAGTATTTT | CASSLGVRDTQYF
TRBJ1-2 | NA | TRBV7-9 | medium-sized | TGTGCCAGCAGCTTAGAGCTAGAGGGCTACACCTTC | CASSLELEGYTF
TRBJ2-1 | TRBD2 | TRBV7-3 | NA | TGTGCCAGCAGCTCGGGACTAGCGGGAGACGGGCAGTTCTTC | CASSSGLAGDGQFF
TRBJ2-4 | NA | TRBV7-8 | NA | TGTGCCAGCAGCTTAGGGCTAGTCGGAAACATTCAGTACTTC | CASSLGLVGNIQYF
TRBJ2-1 | NA | TRBV27 | once | TGTGCCAGCAGTTTGAAGGGGATCCGCGCCGATGAGCAGTTCTTC | CASSLKGIRADEQFF
TRBJ1-2 | TRBD1 | TRBV6-5 | medium-sized | TGTGCCAGCAGTCCCAGGGGGGAGAGTGGCTACACCTTC | CASSPRGESGYTF
TRBJ1-5 | NA | TRBV7-2 | NA | TGTGCCAGCAGCCCCGCCCATCCCAATCAGCCCCAGCATTTT | CASSPAHPNQPQHF
TRBJ1-6 | NA | TRBV6-6 | NA | TGTGCCAGCAGTTCAGGGAAACAAAATTCACCCCTCCACTTT | CASSSGKQNSPLHF
TRBJ2-7 | NA | TRBV4-1 | NA | TGCGCCAGCAGCCAAGAACAGCCCTTTGACGAGCAGTACTTC | CASSQEQPFDEQYF
TRBJ2-7 | TRBD1 | TRBV20-1 | NA | TGCAGTGCTAGCGGACAGGGAGGCTACGAGCAGTACTTC | CSASGQGGYEQYF
TRBJ1-5 | TRBD1 | TRBV7-9 | few | TGTGCCAGCAGCCCACAGGGGGAAAATCAGCCCCAGCATTTT | CASSPQGENQPQHF
TRBJ2-3 | NA | TRBV7-2 | few | TGTGCCAGCAGCTTAGACGGGACTAGCACAGATACGCAGTATTTT | CASSLDGTSTDTQYF
TRBJ1-1 | NA | TRBV15 | NA | TGTGCCACCAGCCCCCGGACTGGGACTGAAGCTTTCTTT | CATSPRTGTEAFF
TRBJ2-7 | NA | TRBV19 | medium-sized | TGTGCCAGTAGTGTTACACCGGGACCATTGTCCGAGCAGTACTTC | CASSVTPGPLSEQYF
TRBJ1-4 | TRBD1 | TRBV19 | medium-sized | TGTGCCAGTAGTAGTCCCCGGGACAGGGGATTTGAAAAACTGTTTTTT | CASSSPRDRGFEKLFF
TRBJ2-5 | TRBD1 | TRBV7-2 | many | TGTGCCAGCAGCTTAGCGGGACAGGGGCAAGAGACCCAGTACTTC | CASSLAGQGQETQYF
TRBJ1-5 | NA | TRBV7-3 | NA | TGTGCCAGCGCCCCAGGACCTAGCAATCAGCCCCAGCATTTT | CASAPGPSNQPQHF
TRBJ2-6 | NA | TRBV7-9 | NA | TGTGCCAGCAGCTTAGGTCCCGGCCGGACTGGGGCCAACGTCCTGACTTTC | CASSLGPGRTGANVLTF
TRBJ2-7 | TRBD2 | TRBV19 | NA | TGTGCCAGTAGTCATAGCGGGTTGAGCTCCTACGAGCAGTACTTC | CASSHSGLSSYEQYF
TRBJ2-2 | NA | TRBV7-3 | few | TGTGCCAGCAGAGGGGCATGGAACACCGGGGAGCTGTTTTTT | CASRGAWNTGELFF
TRBJ2-5 | NA | TRBV10-3 | NA | TGTGCCACCGGCAAGGGGTCGACGGAGACCCAGTACTTC | CATGKGSTETQYF
TRBJ2-1 | NA | TRBV28 | NA | TGTGCCAGCAGTTTAGACACTTCAGGAGGTCCGTTCTTC | CASSLDTSGGPFF
TRBJ2-7 | NA | TRBV11-2 | medium-sized | TGTGCCAGCAGCACCGAGGGGCGGGCCTACGAGCAGTACTTC | CASSTEGRAYEQYF
TRBJ2-7 | TRBD2 | TRBV6-1 | NA | TGTGCCAGCAGTGAAGCGAGAGCGGGGGGGCCGTTCGGGTACTTC | CASSEARAGGPFGYF
TRBJ2-7 | NA | TRBV5-6 | once | TGTGCCAGCAGCTGGACGGGGGAGCAGTACTTC | CASSWTGEQYF
TRBJ2-3 | NA | TRBV2 | NA | TGTGCCATCTTCAGGGGGGGCGGCACAGATACGCAGTATTTT | CAIFRGGGTDTQYF
TRBJ2-1 | NA | TRBV6-7 | NA | TGTGCCAGCAGTTACGACCGTTACAGGGATAACGAGACTATGCCAAACAATGAGCAGTTCTTC | CASSYDRYRDNETMPNNEQFF
TRBJ2-7 | NA | TRBV5-1 | NA | TGCGCCAGCAGCCCCCTGGGAGGTACCTACGAGCAGTACTTC | CASSPLGGTYEQYF
TRBJ1-6 | NA | TRBV7-9 | NA | TGTGCCAGCAGCTGGGGGGTCTCCTATAATTCACCCCTCCACTTT | CASSWGVSYNSPLHF
TRBJ2-7 | NA | TRBV7-9 | NA | TGTGCCAGCAGCCGGACAGGGAGGGGCGAGCAGTACTTC | CASSRTGRGEQYF
TRBJ1-1 | NA | TRBV29-1 | many | TGCAGCGTTGAAGATCCTCGGAGGACAGATGAAGCTTTCTTT | CSVEDPRRTDEAFF
TRBJ2-3 | TRBD2 | TRBV28 | few | TGTGCCAGCACCGAGAGGACTAGCGGGGGACAAGATACGCAGTATTTT | CASTERTSGGQDTQYF
TRBJ1-4 | NA | TRBV6-5 | NA | TGTGCCAGCAGCCCTTCGACCTGGACTGCTCGAAATGAAAAACTGTTTTTT | CASSPSTWTARNEKLFF
TRBJ2-1 | TRBD2 | TRBV29-1 | NA | TGCAGCGCCATGCCGGGACTAGCGGGGAATGAGCAGTTCTTC | CSAMPGLAGNEQFF
TRBJ1-6 | NA | TRBV20-1 | NA | TGCAGTGCTAGAACAGGGACGAATTCACCCCTCCACTTT | CSARTGTNSPLHF
TRBJ2-5 | TRBD2 | TRBV5-1 | NA | TGCGCCAGCAGCCTATGGACTAGCGGGGGCTCAGGAGAGACCCAGTACTTC | CASSLWTSGGSGETQYF
TRBJ2-3 | NA | TRBV6-1 | once | TGTGCCAGCAGTGAAATGGGTAGCACAGATACGCAGTATTTT | CASSEMGSTDTQYF
TRBJ1-3 | NA | TRBV6-5 | NA | TGTGCCAGCAGTTACTCGAAGACGCCTGGAAACACCATATATTTT | CASSYSKTPGNTIYF